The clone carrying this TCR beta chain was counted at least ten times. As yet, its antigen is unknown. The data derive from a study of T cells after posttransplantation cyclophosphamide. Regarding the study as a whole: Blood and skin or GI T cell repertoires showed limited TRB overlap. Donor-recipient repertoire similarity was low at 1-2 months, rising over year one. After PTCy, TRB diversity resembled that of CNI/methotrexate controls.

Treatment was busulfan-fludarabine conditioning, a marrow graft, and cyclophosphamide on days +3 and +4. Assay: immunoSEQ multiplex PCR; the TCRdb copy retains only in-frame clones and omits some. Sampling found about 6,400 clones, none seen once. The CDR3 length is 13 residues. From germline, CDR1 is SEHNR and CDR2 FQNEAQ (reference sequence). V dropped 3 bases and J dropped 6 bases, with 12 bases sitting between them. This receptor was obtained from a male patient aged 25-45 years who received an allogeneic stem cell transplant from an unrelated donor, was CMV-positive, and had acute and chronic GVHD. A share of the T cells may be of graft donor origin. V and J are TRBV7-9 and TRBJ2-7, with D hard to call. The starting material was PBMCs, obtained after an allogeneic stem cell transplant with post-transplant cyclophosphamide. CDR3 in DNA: TGTGCCAGCAGCTTCGCAGGTTTTGCCGAGCAGTACTTC. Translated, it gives CASSFAGFAEQYF.